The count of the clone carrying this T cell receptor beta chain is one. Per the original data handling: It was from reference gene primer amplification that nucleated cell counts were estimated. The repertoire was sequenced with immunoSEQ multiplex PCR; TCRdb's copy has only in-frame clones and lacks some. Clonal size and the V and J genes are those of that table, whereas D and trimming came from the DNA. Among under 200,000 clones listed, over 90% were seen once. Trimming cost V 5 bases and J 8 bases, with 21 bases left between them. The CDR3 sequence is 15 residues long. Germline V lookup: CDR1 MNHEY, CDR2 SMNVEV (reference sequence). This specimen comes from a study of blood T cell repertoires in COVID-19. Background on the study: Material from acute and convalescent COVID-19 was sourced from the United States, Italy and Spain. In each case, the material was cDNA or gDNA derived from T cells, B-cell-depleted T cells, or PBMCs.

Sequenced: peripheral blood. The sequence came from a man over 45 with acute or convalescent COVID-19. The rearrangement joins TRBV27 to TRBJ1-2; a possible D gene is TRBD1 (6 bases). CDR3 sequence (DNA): TGTGCCAGCAGTGGGGGGGCCCCGCACAGGAGGGGCTACACCTTC. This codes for CASSGGAPHRRGYTF.